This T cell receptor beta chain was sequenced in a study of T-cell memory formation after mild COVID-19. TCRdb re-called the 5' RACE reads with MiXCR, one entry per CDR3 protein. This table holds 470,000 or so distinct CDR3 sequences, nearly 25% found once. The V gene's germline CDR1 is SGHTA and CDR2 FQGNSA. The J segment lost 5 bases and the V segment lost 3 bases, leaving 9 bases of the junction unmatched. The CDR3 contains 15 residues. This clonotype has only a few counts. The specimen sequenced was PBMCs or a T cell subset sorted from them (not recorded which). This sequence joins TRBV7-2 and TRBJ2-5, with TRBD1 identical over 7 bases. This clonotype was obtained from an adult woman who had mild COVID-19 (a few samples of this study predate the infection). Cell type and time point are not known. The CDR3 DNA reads TGTGCCAGCAGCTTGGAGACAGGGATGATGGAGACCCAGTACTTC. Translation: CASSLETGMMETQYF.